This T cell receptor (beta chain) was captured by sequencing in a study of cytomegalovirus exposure and HLA in healthy donors. V lost 4 bases, J lost 3 bases, and 4 bases stayed unmatched. The germline V gene has CDR1 SGHRS and CDR2 YFSETQ. The CDR3 runs to 13 residues. Primers: 60 Vbeta forward and 13 Jbeta reverse. The protocol was immunoSEQ multiplex PCR, while the TCRdb copy is restricted to in-frame clones and leaves out a portion. Of 130,000 or so clones listed, approximately 78% were seen once; the top ten hold roughly 3.4%. This sequence joins TRBV5-1 and TRBJ2-7, with TRBD1 identical over 7 bases. This clonotype was sampled from a man between 18 and 29 years old in good health and CMV-seropositive. The material sequenced was PBMCs. CDR3 region: CASSIQGNYEQYF. CDR3 bases: TGCGCCAGCAGCATACAGGGGAACTACGAGCAGTACTTC.